The next 10 T cell receptor beta chains were all read from a single sample in a study of human thymus T cells. It was from resections taken during corrective heart surgery that the thymus tissue came. Sequenced by immunoSEQ multiplex PCR; TCRdb stores in-frame clones only, minus some. The table records some 120,000 clones, more than 90% of them present only once. Specimen: thymus tissue. The receptors shown here come from a boy under two years old with a congenital heart defect but otherwise immunologically healthy.

The V and J genes are TRBV7-9 and TRBJ1-4; D unclear. The CDR3 sequence is 18 residues long. Germline assignment: CDR1 SEHNR and CDR2 FQNEAQ (reference sequence). V dropped 2 bases and J dropped 0 bases, with 16 bases sitting between them. This chain's CDR3 is CASSLLFGMAPTNEKLFF. In nucleotides, the CDR3 is TGTGCCAGCAGCTTACTTTTTGGTATGGCGCCAACTAATGAAAAACTGTTTTTT. Looking up the rest from reference TRBV7-9 and TRBJ1-4 gives the full variable domain: DTGVSQNPRHKITKRGQNVTFRCDPISEHNRLYWYRQTLGQGPEFLTYFQNEAQLEKSRLLSDRFSAERPKGSFSTLEIQRTEQGDSAMYLCASSLLFGMAPTNEKLFFGSGTQLSVL.

The chain carries TRBV6-1 and TRBJ1-5, with D unresolved. The CDR3 sequence is 13 residues long. The V end lost 3 bases, the J end lost 4 bases, and 7 bases lay between the germline ends. In germline, CDR1 is MNHNS, CDR2 SASEGT. CDR3 protein: CASSDRRNQPQHF. CDR3 sequence (DNA): TGTGCCAGCAGTGACAGGAGGAATCAGCCCCAGCATTTT.

The rearrangement joins TRBV27 to TRBJ2-2, with D possibly being TRBD1 (6 bases). This CDR3 has 16 residues. Germline V lookup: CDR1 MNHEY, CDR2 SMNVEV (reference sequence). V gave up 4 bases and J gave up 2 bases, with 14 bases separating them. Here the CDR3 reads CASSSPGAVNTGELFF. The CDR3 coding sequence is TGTGCCAGCAGTTCCCCAGGGGCCGTAAACACCGGGGAGCTGTTTTTT.

CDR3: CSVDSTPTHYTF. DNA of the CDR3: TGCAGCGTTGATTCCACTCCCACACACTACACCTTC. This chain connects TRBV29-1 to TRBJ1-2; no reliable D call. Germline values: CDR1 SQVTM, CDR2 ANQGSEA. The CDR3 runs to 12 residues. V gave up 3 bases and J gave up 10 bases, with 15 bases separating them.

The CDR3 coding sequence is TGTGCCAGCAGCCGGTGGACAGGGGGATGGTGTAGAGAGACCCAGTACTTC. Protein sequence: CASSRWTGGWCRETQYF. The chain couples TRBV7-2 to TRBJ2-5; 10 bases fit TRBD1. V lost 5 bases to trimming and J lost 4 bases; unmatched junction nucleotides: 13. The CDR3 is 17 amino acids. The germline CDR1 and CDR2 sequences are SGHTA and FQGNSA.

J is TRBJ2-5 and V is TRBV6-1; a possible D gene is TRBD2 (6 bases). CDR1 and CDR2 (germline): MNHNS, SASEGT. This CDR3 is 17 amino acids long. The germline V and J ends were trimmed by 1 base and 10 bases, with 25 bases remaining between them. The CDR3 region has the DNA TGTGCCAGCAGTGAAGAGCTTAGCGGACAACAAAGAGAAGGCCAGTACTTC. As protein: CASSEELSGQQREGQYF.

The chain couples TRBV11-3 to TRBJ2-1, with a tentative D call TRBD2 (6 bases). The CDR3 has 14 residues. V lost 5 bases to trimming and J lost 7 bases, with 15 bases between them. The germline V gene has CDR1 SGHNT and CDR2 YENEEA. The CDR3 nucleotides are TGTGCCAGCAGCAACGGGGGTAGGGGTAATGAGCAGTTCTTC. This sequence encodes CASSNGGRGNEQFF.

The rearrangement uses TRBV5-1 and TRBJ1-1; D unresolved. Germline V gives CDR1 SGHRS, CDR2 YFSETQ. V was cut by 0 bases and J by 0 bases, with 6 bases left in between. This CDR3 comprises 14 residues. Written as DNA, the CDR3 is TGCGCCAGCAGCTTGGGATCCATGAACACTGAAGCTTTCTTT. This translates into CASSLGSMNTEAFF.

The rearrangement links TRBV30 to TRBJ1-1; TRBD1 aligns across 9 bases. The CDR3 sequence is 13 residues long. The germline V gene encodes CDR1 GTSNPN and CDR2 SVGIG (reference sequence). After removal of 1 base from V and 6 bases from J, the junction contained 3 bases not matched to a gene. DNA for the CDR3: TGTGCCTGGAGTGGGACAGGGGTCCCTGAAGCTTTCTTT. Protein product: CAWSGTGVPEAFF.

The gene calls are TRBV5-1 and TRBJ2-1, with D possibly matching TRBD1 (5 bases). Trimming took 1 base from V and 8 from J, leaving 13 bases between them. The germline CDR1 and CDR2 sequences are SGHRS and YFSETQ. The CDR3 loop spans 14 amino acids. As DNA, the CDR3 is TGCGCCAGCAGCTTGTGGCGGTGGGGCGATGAGCAGTTCTTC. Protein: CASSLWRWGDEQFF.